This entry describes one TCR beta chain. Its antigen remains unidentified. Qualities for individual bases were not recorded, and no much larger clone is one base off. The source of the sample is a study of T cell repertoires in cytomegalovirus infection (dated by TCRdb to about 2019). Background on the whole study: Donor HLA type was relevant to the analysis, as public TCR beta signatures indicated carriage of CMV infection together with the matching HLA type. Study-level results and caveats: The ex vivo response was dominated by HLA-C-restricted CMV-specific TCR beta clonotypes, and the single most frequent clonotype in two of eight donors was supplied by these HLA-C-restricted clonotypes. Carriers of CMV infection plus the relevant HLA type were discriminated by the cumulative frequency of public TCR beta family members in the study cohort and in an independent approximately 400-donor cohort.

The CDR3 contains 14 residues, cysteine and phenylalanine counted. CDR3 DNA only is kept here, 42 bases in frame from base 1. According to the germline V gene, CDR1 reads MNHEY and CDR2 reads SVGEGT. Deletion took 4 bases off V and 3 bases off J, with a span of 10 bases between the germline ends. TCRdb shows the sequencer as Illumina HiSeq 1500. Using fastp trimming at Q25 and MiXCR clonotype assembly, TCRdb reanalyzed the public sequencing data and kept in-frame beta chains. Under each unique CDR3 protein, matching rows form one entry showing the most common genes and DNA. The sample table shows a few hundred thousand distinct CDR3 sequences, and approximately 26% are seen once. Around 13% of the sample is taken by the ten largest.

The sequence was obtained from a human donor in good health (CMV status not recorded). Some clones in this sample may be carry-over from other donors' samples. The chain is made from TRBV6-2 or TRBV6-3 and TRBJ1-5; the D gene remains uncertain. The sequenced sample consisted of PBMCs. Here the CDR3 is given as CASSLDEPNQPQHF. The sequenced DNA: TGTGCCAGCAGTTTAGACGAACCCAATCAGCCCCAGCATTTT.